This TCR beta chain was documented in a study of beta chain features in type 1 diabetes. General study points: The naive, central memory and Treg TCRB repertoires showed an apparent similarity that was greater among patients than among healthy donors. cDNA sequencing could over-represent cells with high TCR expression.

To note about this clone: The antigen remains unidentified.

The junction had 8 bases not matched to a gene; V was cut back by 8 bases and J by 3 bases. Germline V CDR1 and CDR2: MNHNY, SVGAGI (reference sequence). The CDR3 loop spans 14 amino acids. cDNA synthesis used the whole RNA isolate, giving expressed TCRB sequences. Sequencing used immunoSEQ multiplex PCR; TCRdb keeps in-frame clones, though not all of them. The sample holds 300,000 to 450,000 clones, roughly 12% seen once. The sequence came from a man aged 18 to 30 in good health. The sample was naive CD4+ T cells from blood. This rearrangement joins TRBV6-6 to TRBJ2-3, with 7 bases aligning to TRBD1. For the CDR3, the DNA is TGTGCCAGCGGACCGACAGGGCGGACAGATACGCAGTATTTT. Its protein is CASGPTGRTDTQYF.